This T cell receptor beta chain was obtained from a study of T cell responses to AZD1222 COVID-19 vaccine. With respect to this clone: Its antigen is still unknown.

Overall study findings and caveats: Donors were chiefly white British, with a greater number of females, and clonal diversity was perhaps underestimated. Unmutated variant regions are reportedly targeted by nearly half of spike-specific TCRs. Researchers took repertoire samples only after the peak T cell response had come.

V lost 9 bases, J lost 5 bases, and 7 bases stayed unmatched. This CDR3 contains 13 residues. CDR1 and CDR2 from the germline V gene are LNHDA and SQIVND (reference sequence). Sequenced by immunoSEQ multiplex PCR; TCRdb stores in-frame clones only, minus some. The sample has approximately 150,000 clones, 88% seen once; the top ten hold approximately 3.1%. This chain connects TRBV19 to TRBJ2-1, with TRBD2 identical over 7 bases. Here the sequenced sample was peripheral blood, taken on day 0 of MenACWY control vaccination. This receptor was identified in an adult in good health. The CDR3 region has the DNA TGTGCCAGCACGGGGGGTCGCAACAATGAGCAGTTCTTC. Translated, it gives CASTGGRNNEQFF.